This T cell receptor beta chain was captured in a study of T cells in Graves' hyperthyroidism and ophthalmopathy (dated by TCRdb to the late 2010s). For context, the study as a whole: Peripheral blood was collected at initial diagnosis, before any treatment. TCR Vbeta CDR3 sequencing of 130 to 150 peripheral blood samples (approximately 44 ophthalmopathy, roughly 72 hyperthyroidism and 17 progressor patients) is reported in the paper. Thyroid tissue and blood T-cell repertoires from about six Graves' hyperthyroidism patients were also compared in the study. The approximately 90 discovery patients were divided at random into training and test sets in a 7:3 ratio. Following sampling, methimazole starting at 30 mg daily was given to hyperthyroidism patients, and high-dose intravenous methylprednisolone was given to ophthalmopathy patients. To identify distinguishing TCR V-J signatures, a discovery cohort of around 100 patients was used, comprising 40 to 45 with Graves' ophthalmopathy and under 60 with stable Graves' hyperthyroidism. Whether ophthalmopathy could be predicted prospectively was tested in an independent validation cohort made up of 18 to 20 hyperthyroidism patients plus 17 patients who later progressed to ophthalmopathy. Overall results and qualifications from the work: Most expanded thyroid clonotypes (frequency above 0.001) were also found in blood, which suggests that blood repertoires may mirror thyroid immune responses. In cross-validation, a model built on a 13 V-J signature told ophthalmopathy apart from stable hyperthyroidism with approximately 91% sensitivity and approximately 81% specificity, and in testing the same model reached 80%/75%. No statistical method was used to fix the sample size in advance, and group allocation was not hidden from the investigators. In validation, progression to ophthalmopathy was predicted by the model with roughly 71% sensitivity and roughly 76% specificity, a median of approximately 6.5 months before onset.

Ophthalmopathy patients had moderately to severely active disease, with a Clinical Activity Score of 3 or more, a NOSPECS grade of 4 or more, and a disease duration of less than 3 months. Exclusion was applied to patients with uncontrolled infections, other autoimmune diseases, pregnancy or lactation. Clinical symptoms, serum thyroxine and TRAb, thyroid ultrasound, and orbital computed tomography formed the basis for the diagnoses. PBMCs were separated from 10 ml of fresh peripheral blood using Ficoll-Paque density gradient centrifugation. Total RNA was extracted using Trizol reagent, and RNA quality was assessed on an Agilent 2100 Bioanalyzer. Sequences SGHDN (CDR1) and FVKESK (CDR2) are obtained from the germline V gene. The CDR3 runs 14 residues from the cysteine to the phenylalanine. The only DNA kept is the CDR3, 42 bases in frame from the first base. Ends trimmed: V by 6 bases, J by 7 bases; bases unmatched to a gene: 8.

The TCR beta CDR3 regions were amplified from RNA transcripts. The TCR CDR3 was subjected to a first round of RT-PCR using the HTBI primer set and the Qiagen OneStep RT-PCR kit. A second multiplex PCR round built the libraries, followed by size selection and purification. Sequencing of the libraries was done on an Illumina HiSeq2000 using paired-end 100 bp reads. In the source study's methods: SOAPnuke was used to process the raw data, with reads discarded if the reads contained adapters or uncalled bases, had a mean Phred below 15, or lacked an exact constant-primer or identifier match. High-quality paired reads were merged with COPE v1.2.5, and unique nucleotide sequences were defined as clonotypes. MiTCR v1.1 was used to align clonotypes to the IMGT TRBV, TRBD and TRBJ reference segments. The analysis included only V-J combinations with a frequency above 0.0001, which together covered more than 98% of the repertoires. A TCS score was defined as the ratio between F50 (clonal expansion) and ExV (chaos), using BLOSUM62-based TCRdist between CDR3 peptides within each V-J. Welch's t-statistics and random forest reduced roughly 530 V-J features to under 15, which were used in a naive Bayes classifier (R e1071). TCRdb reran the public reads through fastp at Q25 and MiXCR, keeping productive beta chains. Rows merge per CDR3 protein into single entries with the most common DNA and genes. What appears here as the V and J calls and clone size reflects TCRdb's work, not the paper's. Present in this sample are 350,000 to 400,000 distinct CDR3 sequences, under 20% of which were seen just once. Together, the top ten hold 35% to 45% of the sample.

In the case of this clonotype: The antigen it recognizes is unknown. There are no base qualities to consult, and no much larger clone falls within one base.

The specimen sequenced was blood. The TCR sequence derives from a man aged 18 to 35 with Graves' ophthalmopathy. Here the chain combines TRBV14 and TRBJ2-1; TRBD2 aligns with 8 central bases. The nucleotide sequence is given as TGTGCCAGCAGTGAAACGGGGGGGCCTAATGAGCAGTTCTTC. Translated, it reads CASSETGGPNEQFF.